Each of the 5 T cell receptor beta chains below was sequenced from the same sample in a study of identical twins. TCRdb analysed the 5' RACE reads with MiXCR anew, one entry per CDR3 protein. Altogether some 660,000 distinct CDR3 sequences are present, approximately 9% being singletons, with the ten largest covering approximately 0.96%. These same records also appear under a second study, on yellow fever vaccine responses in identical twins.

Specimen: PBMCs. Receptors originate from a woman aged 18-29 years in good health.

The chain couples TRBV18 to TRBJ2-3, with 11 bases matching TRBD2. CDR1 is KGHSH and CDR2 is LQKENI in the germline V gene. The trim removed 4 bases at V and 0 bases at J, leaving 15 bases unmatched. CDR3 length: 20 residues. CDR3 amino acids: CASSLGTSGLTGTSTDTQYF. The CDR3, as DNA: TGTGCCAGCTCACTCGGGACTAGCGGACTAACCGGTACTAGCACAGATACGCAGTATTTT.

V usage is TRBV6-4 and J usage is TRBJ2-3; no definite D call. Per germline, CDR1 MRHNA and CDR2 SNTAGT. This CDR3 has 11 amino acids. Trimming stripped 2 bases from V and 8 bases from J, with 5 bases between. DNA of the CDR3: TGTGCCAGCAGTGACGCGACTACGCAGTATTTT. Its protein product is CASSDATTQYF.

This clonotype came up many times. The CDR3 region has the DNA TGTGCCAGCAGCCGATTAGACAGGGACTATGGCTACACCTTC. It is translated as CASSRLDRDYGYTF. J is TRBJ1-2 and V is TRBV3-1; 7 positions match TRBD1. From germline, CDR1 is LGHDT and CDR2 YNNKEL (reference sequence). After removal of 4 bases from V and 3 bases from J, the junction contained 5 bases not matched to a gene. This CDR3 comprises 14 residues.

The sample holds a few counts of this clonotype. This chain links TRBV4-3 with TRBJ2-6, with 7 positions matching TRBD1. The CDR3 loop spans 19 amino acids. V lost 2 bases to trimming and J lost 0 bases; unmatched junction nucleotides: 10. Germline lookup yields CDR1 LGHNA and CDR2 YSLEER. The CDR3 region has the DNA TGCGCCAGCAGCCAAAAACCTCCGGGACAGCGCTCTGGGGCCAACGTCCTGACTTTC. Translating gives CASSQKPPGQRSGANVLTF.

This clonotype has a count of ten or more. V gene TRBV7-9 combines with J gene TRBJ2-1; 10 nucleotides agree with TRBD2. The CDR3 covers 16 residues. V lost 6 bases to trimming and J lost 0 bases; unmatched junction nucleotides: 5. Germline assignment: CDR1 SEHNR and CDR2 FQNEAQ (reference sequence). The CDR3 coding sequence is TGTGCCAGCAGTCCCCGGACTAGCGGCTCCTACAATGAGCAGTTCTTC. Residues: CASSPRTSGSYNEQFF.